The present T cell receptor beta chain was sequenced within a study of T cell repertoires in cytomegalovirus infection. About the study: In public TCR beta signatures, there were indications of both CMV infection and matching HLA type. Study-wide results and limits: The study identified carriers of CMV plus the relevant HLA from cumulative public TCR beta family frequency.

Germline V gene data show CDR1 as SEHNR and CDR2 as FQNEAQ (reference sequence). V lost 3 bases, J lost 4 bases, and 15 bases lay in between. This CDR3 is 15 amino acids long. As concerns this clonotype: Antigen unknown.

TCRdb re-analysed the reads in MiXCR, keeping a single row per CDR3 protein. The profile covers under 150,000 distinct CDR3 sequences, with roughly a quarter appearing a single time and approximately 35% taken by the ten largest. The gene calls are TRBV7-9 and TRBJ1-2, with D perhaps TRBD1 (6 bases). The clonotype was recovered from a human donor in good health (CMV status not recorded). Some clones in this sample may be carry-over from other donors' samples. Material: PBMCs, sequenced either directly or after in vitro stimulation (not recorded which). The DNA for the CDR3 is TGTGCCAGCAGCTTGGATACCAGGGGTTCCTATGGCTACACCTTC. Amino acids: CASSLDTRGSYGYTF.